This T cell receptor (beta chain) was retrieved from a study of blood T cell repertoires in COVID-19. Across the whole study: There were acute and convalescent COVID-19 samples, and they came from the United States, Italy and Spain. PBMCs, B-cell-depleted T cells, or T cells were the source of the cDNA or gDNA that made up the material.

The V and J ends lost 3 bases and 5 bases, in that order; junction bases with no gene match: 11. Germline assignment: CDR1 SGHNT and CDR2 YYREEE (reference sequence). The CDR3 length is 16 residues. Source study methods: Nucleated cell counts were estimated from reference gene primer amplification. Measured with immunoSEQ multiplex PCR; TCRdb has only the in-frame clones, and not every one. The V and J calls and the clone size are those of that table, but D and trimming were determined from the DNA. The sample has over 200,000 clones; about 68% are singletons. The sequenced material came from peripheral blood. This sequence originates from an elderly woman with acute or convalescent COVID-19. This chain uses TRBV5-4 with TRBJ2-5, with 9 bases matching TRBD1. CDR3 sequence: CASSSPPGQGKETQYF. CDR3 DNA: TGTGCCAGCAGCTCACCCCCGGGACAGGGCAAGGAGACCCAGTACTTC.